This T cell receptor (beta chain) is drawn from a study of blood T cell repertoires in COVID-19. Whole-study context: Donors in the United States, Italy and Spain gave samples during acute or convalescent COVID-19.

The assay was immunoSEQ multiplex PCR, and TCRdb's table has in-frame clones only and misses some. The table lists roughly 250,000 clones, about 89% of them singletons. The CDR3 contains 18 residues. Trimming shortened V by 4 bases and J by 2 bases, and 25 bases separated the two germline ends. CDR1 and CDR2 from the germline V gene are SGHRS and YFSETQ. Residents of about 25 US areas, aged roughly 18 to 90 years, made up the participants. This TCR came from a man between 40 and 49 years old who had recovered from COVID-19. The rearrangement uses TRBV5-1 and TRBJ2-7, with D possibly being TRBD2 (6 bases). Sequenced: PBMCs or T cells enriched from blood (not recorded which). This chain's CDR3 is CASSLMGGPRVGPYEQYF. The CDR3 region has the DNA TGCGCCAGCAGCCTCATGGGAGGCCCCCGGGTAGGCCCCTACGAGCAGTACTTC.